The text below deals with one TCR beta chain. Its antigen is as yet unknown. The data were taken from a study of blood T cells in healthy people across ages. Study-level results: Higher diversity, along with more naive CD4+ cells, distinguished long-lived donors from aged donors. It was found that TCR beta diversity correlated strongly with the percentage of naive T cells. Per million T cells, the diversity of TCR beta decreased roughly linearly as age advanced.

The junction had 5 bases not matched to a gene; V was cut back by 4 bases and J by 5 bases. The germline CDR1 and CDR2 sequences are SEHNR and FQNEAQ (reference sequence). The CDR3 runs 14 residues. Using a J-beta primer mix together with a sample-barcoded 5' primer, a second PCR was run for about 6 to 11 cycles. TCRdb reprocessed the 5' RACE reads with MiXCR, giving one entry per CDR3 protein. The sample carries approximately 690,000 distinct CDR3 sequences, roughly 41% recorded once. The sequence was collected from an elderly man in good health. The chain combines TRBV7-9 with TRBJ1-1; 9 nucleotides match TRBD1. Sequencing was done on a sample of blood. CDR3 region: CASSSQTGGTEAFF. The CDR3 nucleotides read TGTGCCAGCAGCTCCCAGACAGGGGGGACTGAAGCTTTCTTT.